Listed below are T cell receptor beta chains from one sample, sequenced in a study of post-analysis software for immune sequencing data. TCRdb reprocessed the PCR reads via MiXCR and lists one record per CDR3 protein. The table has about 820,000 distinct CDR3 sequences, 53% seen once. Material for sequencing was blood. These receptors all come from a girl aged 10 to 17 with multiple sclerosis. Each CDR3 is given with its conserved first and last residue.

v_call	j_call	cdr3_aa
TRBV10-3	TRBJ2-1	CAISESTSGIQFF
TRBV20-1	TRBJ1-5	CRATETGSHGPQHF
TRBV29-1	TRBJ2-5	CSVLQSPETQYF
TRBV12-3/TRBV12-4	TRBJ2-3	CASRYRDPTDTQYF
TRBV4-1	TRBJ2-1	CASSPAGTSGGNEQFF
TRBV5-1	TRBJ1-2	CASSHAQGQGDGYIF
TRBV20-1	TRBJ2-5	CSARGTSGGIETQYF
TRBV5-1	TRBJ2-1	CASSLGRSGGANNEQFF
TRBV5-1	TRBJ1-1	CASSLEGAGAFF
TRBV12-3/TRBV12-4	TRBJ1-1	CASSPLQRNTEAFF
TRBV7-6	TRBJ2-1	CASSPERGNFRAYNEQFF
TRBV7-3	TRBJ2-6	CASSPIPRTSGANVLTF
TRBV4-2	TRBJ1-5	CASSQFPPLTGIEGVNQPQHF
TRBV12-5	TRBJ1-2	CASGLIRTPGYTF
TRBV7-2	TRBJ1-1	CASSLHGGNTEAFF
TRBV25-1	TRBJ2-7	CATSGNSYEQYF
TRBV21-1	TRBJ1-1	CASSKGGAGVEAFF
TRBV12-3/TRBV12-4	TRBJ1-2	CASITPGHGYTF
TRBV13	TRBJ2-1	CASSLGQGNNYNEQFF
TRBV6-1	NA	CATSEHGPPNIQYF
TRBV7-3	TRBJ2-1	CASSLWGSGSRNEQFF
TRBV5-1	NA	CASSVGRRGEQYF
TRBV10-1	TRBJ2-3	CASSELGQGSETQYF
TRBV10-2	TRBJ2-7	CASLGRAGGLTYEQYF
TRBV5-1	TRBJ2-5	CASSSAALQETQDF
TRBV12-3/TRBV12-4	TRBJ2-1	CASRGGQPYNEQFF
TRBV7-6	TRBJ2-1	CASSPGLNEQFF
TRBV7-9	TRBJ2-7	CASWTSGTYEQYF
TRBV28	TRBJ2-1	CASSLRTGGWGSYNEQFF
TRBV7-3	TRBJ1-1	CASSLNSLRPHEAFF
TRBV12-5	TRBJ1-2	CASGLTTTSRQHANYGYTF
TRBV5-1	TRBJ1-1	CASSFSGSGYTEAFF
TRBV5-1	TRBJ1-1	CASSRKEDTEAFF
TRBV29-1	TRBJ2-1	CSVETGLEQFF
TRBV29-1	TRBJ2-5	CSLGLAGDVKTQYF
TRBV27	TRBJ1-2	CASGFIPSPAVYGYTF
TRBV5-1	TRBJ2-5	CASSTRPQETQYF
TRBV7-2	TRBJ2-3	CASSLRGAGGPRHTQYF
TRBV12-3/TRBV12-4	TRBJ2-7	CASRNHGKEQYF
TRBV7-6	TRBJ2-7	CASSPPRMGEHYEQYF
TRBV4-1	TRBJ2-7	CASSQVDRVVDEQYF
TRBV5-1	TRBJ1-1	CASSFEQGRTEAFF
TRBV5-1	TRBJ2-3	CASSLRGPPPTDTQYF
TRBV28	TRBJ1-2	CASSSIAGSSIYGYTF
TRBV18	TRBJ1-2	CASSPGRAGSGYTF
TRBV29-1	TRBJ1-2	CSVVGTGRGYGYTF
TRBV3-1	TRBJ1-2	CASSQEGGYIYGYTF
TRBV7-3	TRBJ2-7	CASSAQQGEQYF
TRBV20-1	TRBJ2-5	CSFEPMTGMEETQYF
TRBV20-1	TRBJ2-5	CSPGTAAGETQYF
TRBV11-1	TRBJ2-4	CASGGQPKNIQYF
TRBV29-1	TRBJ2-7	CSVEVSGSYEQYF
TRBV7-8	TRBJ1-1	CASSLERNLRTEAFF